The table lists the clone carrying this T cell receptor (beta chain) with many counts. Its antigen is currently unknown. Trimming took 0 bases from V and 2 from J, leaving 4 bases between them. In germline, CDR1 is SGHDN, CDR2 FVKESK. The CDR3 has 13 amino acids. This sample was included in a study of spatial heterogeneity in lung cancer. Broader study findings: How many expanded intratumoral alpha and beta TCRs were present tracked the tumor mutation count, which was a count of nonsynonymous mutations. Ubiquitous expanded TCR counts tracked ubiquitous nonsynonymous mutations; regional expanded TCR counts tracked regional nonsynonymous mutations.

Time point here: sample taken at primary tumor resection. A total of some 70 untreated early-stage non-small cell lung cancer patients served as donors. TCRdb redid the calling of the 5' RACE reads with MiXCR, one entry per CDR3 protein. This table holds some 10,000 distinct CDR3 sequences, 6.3% found once. V gene TRBV14 combines with J gene TRBJ1-1; no definite D call. Sample: lung tumor tissue, taken at surgery. The receptor was isolated from a female donor with early-stage non-small cell lung cancer. CDR3 sequence reads: CASSQDHNTEAFF. The CDR3 nucleotides read TGTGCCAGCAGCCAAGATCACAACACTGAAGCTTTCTTT.